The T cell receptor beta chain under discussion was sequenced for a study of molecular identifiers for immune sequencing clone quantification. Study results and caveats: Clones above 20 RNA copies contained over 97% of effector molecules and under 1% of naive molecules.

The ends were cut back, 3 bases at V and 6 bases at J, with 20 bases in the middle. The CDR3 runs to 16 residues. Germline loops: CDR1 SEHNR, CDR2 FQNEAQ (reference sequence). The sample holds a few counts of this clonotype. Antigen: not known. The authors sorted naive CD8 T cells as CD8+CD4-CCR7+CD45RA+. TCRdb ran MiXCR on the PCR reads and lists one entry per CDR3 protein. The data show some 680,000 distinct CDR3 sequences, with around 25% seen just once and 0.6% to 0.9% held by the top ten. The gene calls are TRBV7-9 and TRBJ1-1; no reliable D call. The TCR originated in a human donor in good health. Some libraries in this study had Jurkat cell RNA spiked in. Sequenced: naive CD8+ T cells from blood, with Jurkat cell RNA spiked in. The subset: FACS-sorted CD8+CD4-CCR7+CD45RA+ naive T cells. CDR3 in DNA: TGTGCCAGCAGCTTCACCCACGGAACACCGGCCCCTGAAGCTTTCTTT. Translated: CASSFTHGTPAPEAFF. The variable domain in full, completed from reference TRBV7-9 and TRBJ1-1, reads DTGVSQNPRHKITKRGQNVTFRCDPISEHNRLYWYRQTLGQGPEFLTYFQNEAQLEKSRLLSDRFSAERPKGSFSTLEIQRTEQGDSAMYLCASSFTHGTPAPEAFFGQGTRLTVV.